A few counts support the clone carrying this T cell receptor (beta chain). Its specificity is not known. These data originate in a study of T cells in Graves' hyperthyroidism and ophthalmopathy. Study in general: Sampling of peripheral blood happened at initial diagnosis, prior to any treatment.

Amplified regions were TCR beta CDR3 sequences from RNA transcripts. A set of HTBI primers served as the primers for a first-round RT-PCR of the TCR CDR3. TCRdb passed the multiplex PCR reads through MiXCR, listing each CDR3 protein once. The sample shows fewer than 650,000 distinct CDR3 sequences, 11% to 15% of them seen only once. Between the trimmed V and J ends, which lost 6 bases and 0 bases, there was a span of 12 bases. Germline V gene sequence: CDR1 DFQATT, CDR2 SNEGSKA (reference sequence). The CDR3 contains 13 residues. Study-level points and caveats: Blood shared most expanded thyroid clonotypes above 0.001.

Ophthalmopathy cases met thresholds of Clinical Activity Score at least 3, NOSPECS grade at least 4 and duration under 3 months. The sequenced material came from blood. The chain uses TRBV20-1 and TRBJ2-7; D perhaps matches TRBD2 (5 bases). The clonotype originates from a woman younger than 35 with Graves' ophthalmopathy. This CDR3 reads CSAGGHSSYEQYF. The CDR3 region has the DNA TGCAGTGCCGGCGGGCATAGCTCCTACGAGCAGTACTTC.